The present T cell receptor beta chain was sequenced within a study of blood T cell repertoires in COVID-19. Study summary: Collection of acute and convalescent COVID-19 samples took place in the United States, Italy and Spain. The cDNA or gDNA used as material had been derived from T cells, B-cell-depleted T cells, or PBMCs.

The CDR3 consists of 12 residues. Per the germline V gene, CDR1 is MDHEN and CDR2 is SYDVKM. Trimming removed 2 bases at V and 5 bases at J, with 3 bases between. In the study's own analysis: Amplification with reference gene primers provided the estimates of nucleated cell counts. The table came from immunoSEQ multiplex PCR; TCRdb's copy has only in-frame clones and leaves some out. The V and J calls and clone size were taken over from that table, and D and trimming were inferred from the DNA. This table holds about 130,000 clones, roughly four fifths found once. This chain connects TRBV28 to TRBJ2-2; unclear D gene. Sequencing was performed on peripheral blood. The origin of this receptor is a man between 60 and 75 years old with acute or convalescent COVID-19. The CDR3: CASSLLTGELFF. In nucleotides, the CDR3 is TGTGCCAGCAGTTTACTAACCGGGGAGCTGTTTTTT.